This TCR beta chain came from a study of T cell clusters in autoimmune cytopenias. Each sample's input was about 250 ng genomic DNA, roughly 40,000 genome equivalents. TRB was amplified by touch-down multiplex PCR, primer pools A and B combined. Reprocessing the multiplex PCR reads, TCRdb reports a single entry for every CDR3 protein and omits DNA. This table holds some 6,900 distinct CDR3 sequences. This clonotype ranks as medium-sized in terms of frequency. What it recognizes is unknown. This CDR3 comprises 14 residues. From germline, CDR1 is LNHDA and CDR2 SQIVND (reference sequence). Study observations and caveats: Physiological T cell clusters of healthy donors were apparently absent in primary autoimmune cytopenia patients.

The same sample was also studied in work on T cell repertoires in aging, cancer and after chemotherapy.

Sequenced input: peripheral blood. This receptor was taken from a human donor in good health. The rearrangement links TRBV19 to TRBJ2-3; TCRdb proposes TRBD2, but this gene call is untestable without DNA. CDR3 sequence reads: CASRRLAGADTQYF.